The rows below give T cell receptor beta chains drawn from one sample of a study of Ad26.COV2.S vaccination and SARS-CoV-2 variants. Profiled with immunoSEQ multiplex PCR; TCRdb holds only in-frame clones, not every one. The sample contains about 420,000 clones, approximately 88% of which appear only once. Specimen: peripheral blood, collected in a trial of Ad26.COV2.S vaccine versus placebo. These receptors were obtained from a person between 18 and 65 years old who received the Ad26.COV2.S COVID-19 vaccine or a placebo. CDR3s include the opening cysteine and the closing phenylalanine or tryptophan. D genes are given only for firm matches. The listing skips clone size in some rows; elsewhere it reads once, few, many or a size class.

size	V	J	D	CDR3	DNA
few	TRBV6-1	TRBJ2-7	TRBD1	CASSEPGQIGSYEQYF	TGTGCCAGCAGTGAACCGGGACAGATAGGCTCCTACGAGCAGTACTTC
-	TRBV15	TRBJ2-7	TRBD1	CATSREGGLYEQYF	TGTGCCACCAGCAGAGAAGGGGGCCTCTACGAGCAGTACTTC
-	TRBV30	TRBJ1-2	-	CAWSVRGQSVRGYTF	TGTGCCTGGAGTGTACGGGGGCAGTCCGTTAGGGGCTACACCTTC
-	TRBV28	TRBJ2-7	-	CASSFPAPGGREQYF	TGTGCCAGCAGTTTTCCCGCACCGGGGGGCCGCGAGCAGTACTTC
-	TRBV24-1	TRBJ2-7	-	CATSDSGKGGSSYEQYF	TGTGCCACCAGTGATTCGGGGAAGGGGGGCAGCTCCTACGAGCAGTACTTC
-	TRBV7-9	TRBJ2-5	TRBD2	CASSQGLAGGPFETQYF	TGTGCCAGCAGCCAAGGACTAGCGGGGGGCCCCTTTGAGACCCAGTACTTC
once	TRBV19	TRBJ2-1	TRBD2	CASGLSGGHHNEQFF	TGTGCCAGTGGCCTGAGCGGGGGGCACCACAATGAGCAGTTCTTC
-	TRBV12-3/TRBV12-4	TRBJ1-1	TRBD1	CASRDRGDTEAFF	TGTGCCAGCAGGGACAGGGGGGACACTGAAGCTTTCTTT
-	TRBV7-2	TRBJ2-1	-	CASSLLGRGSQSSYNEQFF	TGTGCCAGCAGCTTATTGGGGCGAGGCAGCCAATCCTCCTACAATGAGCAGTTCTTC
few	TRBV10-1	TRBJ1-5	-	CASSESGSHKSNQPQHF	TGCGCCAGCAGTGAGTCTGGGAGCCACAAGAGCAATCAGCCCCAGCATTTT
-	TRBV19	TRBJ2-3	-	CASSTPPGRVTDTQYF	TGTGCCAGTAGTACCCCACCAGGGCGAGTTACAGATACGCAGTATTTT
-	TRBV5-6	TRBJ1-2	-	CASSLIRPYGYTF	TGTGCCAGCAGCTTGATACGGCCCTATGGCTACACCTTC
-	TRBV7-2	TRBJ1-6	TRBD1	CASSRDRVDNSPLHF	TGTGCCAGCAGCCGCGACAGGGTAGATAATTCACCCCTCCACTTT
-	TRBV7-2	TRBJ1-2	TRBD1	CASSLGDRRNYGYTF	TGTGCCAGCAGCTTAGGGGACAGGCGAAACTATGGCTACACCTTC
-	TRBV28	TRBJ1-2	TRBD1	CASSFGWDRGYGYTF	TGTGCCAGCAGTTTCGGTTGGGACAGGGGCTATGGCTACACCTTC
-	TRBV2	TRBJ2-1	-	CASSDRQGPSYNEQFF	TGTGCCAGCAGTGATCGGCAGGGGCCCTCCTACAATGAGCAGTTCTTC
-	TRBV9	TRBJ1-2	-	CASSGGIYGYTF	TGTGCCAGCAGCGGGGGGATCTATGGCTACACCTTC
-	TRBV7-8	TRBJ2-2	-	CASSPKGGFTGELFF	TGTGCCAGCAGCCCTAAGGGGGGGTTCACCGGGGAGCTGTTTTTT
-	TRBV7-2	TRBJ2-3	TRBD1	CASSLADRGTDTQYF	TGTGCCAGCAGCTTAGCTGACAGGGGGACAGATACGCAGTATTTT
few	TRBV7-8	TRBJ1-1	TRBD1	CASSIRRDRGHGEAFF	TGTGCCAGCAGCATAAGGAGGGACAGGGGGCATGGAGAAGCTTTCTTT
-	TRBV7-3	TRBJ2-5	-	CASSLGTVQETQYF	TGTGCCAGCAGCTTAGGTACCGTACAAGAGACCCAGTACTTC
-	TRBV10-2	TRBJ1-1	-	CASSVQGSTEAFF	TGCGCCAGCAGTGTTCAGGGGTCGACTGAAGCTTTCTTT
once	TRBV7-9	TRBJ1-6	-	CASSSLAGPGSPLHF	TGTGCCAGCAGCTCCCTTGCAGGGCCCGGATCACCCCTCCACTTT
-	TRBV6-5	TRBJ2-1	TRBD2	CASSWGGGEQFF	TGTGCCAGCAGTTGGGGGGGTGGGGAGCAGTTCTTC
-	TRBV28	TRBJ1-3	TRBD1	CASSLGQVLGNTIYF	TGTGCCAGCAGTCTGGGACAGGTGCTTGGAAACACCATATATTTT
few	TRBV7-8	TRBJ2-5	TRBD2	CASSSSGGAAETQYF	TGTGCCAGCAGCTCTAGCGGGGGGGCCGCAGAGACCCAGTACTTC
-	TRBV7-9	TRBJ2-3	TRBD2	CASSQSGGADTQYF	TGTGCCAGCAGCCAAAGCGGGGGGGCAGATACGCAGTATTTT
-	TRBV18	TRBJ2-3	TRBD2	CASSGLAGTDTQYF	TGTGCCAGCTCAGGACTAGCGGGAACCGATACGCAGTATTTT
-	TRBV11-2	TRBJ2-7	-	CASSHRDWDYEQYF	TGTGCCAGCAGCCACCGGGACTGGGACTACGAGCAGTACTTC
-	TRBV7-2	TRBJ1-1	TRBD1	CASSFFTGTGWNTEAFF	TGTGCCAGCAGCTTTTTCACCGGGACAGGGTGGAACACTGAAGCTTTCTTT
-	TRBV28	TRBJ2-5	-	CASSHPSGRTQYF	TGTGCCAGCAGTCACCCGAGCGGACGGACCCAGTACTTC
-	TRBV14	TRBJ2-1	TRBD2	CASSQDPAQRGALGYNEQFF	TGTGCCAGCAGCCAAGATCCGGCCCAGCGGGGGGCCCTTGGCTACAATGAGCAGTTCTTC
-	TRBV5-4	TRBJ1-3	-	CASSLMGNGNTIYF	TGTGCCAGCAGCTTAATGGGGAATGGAAACACCATATATTTT
-	TRBV29-1	TRBJ2-7	-	CSVGVRSYYEQYF	TGCAGCGTTGGTGTCAGGTCCTACTACGAGCAGTACTTC
-	TRBV18	TRBJ1-2	-	CASSDSRTGLYGYTF	TGTGCCAGCTCAGACAGCAGGACGGGACTTTATGGCTACACCTTC
-	TRBV6-1	TRBJ2-3	-	CASSEFSRGADTQYF	TGTGCCAGCAGTGAATTCTCCAGGGGCGCAGATACGCAGTATTTT
-	TRBV24-1	TRBJ2-5	TRBD2	CATSLSGGKETQYF	TGTGCCACCAGTCTAAGCGGGGGGAAAGAGACCCAGTACTTC
-	TRBV11-2	TRBJ1-5	TRBD1	CASSLGGGGDQPQHF	TGTGCCAGCAGCTTAGGAGGGGGCGGGGATCAGCCCCAGCATTTT
few	TRBV7-9	TRBJ1-6	-	CASSLSPPASSYNSPLHF	TGTGCCAGCAGCTTATCCCCCCCCGCAAGCTCCTATAATTCACCCCTCCACTTT
-	TRBV6-5	TRBJ2-5	-	CATLRDTPAGETQYF	TGTGCCACCCTCCGGGACACCCCTGCGGGGGAGACCCAGTACTTC
-	TRBV24-1	TRBJ1-5	-	CATSENRLKNQPQHF	TGTGCCACCAGTGAGAACAGACTTAAAAATCAGCCCCAGCATTTT
-	TRBV7-9	TRBJ2-5	-	CASSWGSGGETQYF	TGTGCCAGCAGCTGGGGGTCCGGAGGGGAGACCCAGTACTTC
-	TRBV7-3	TRBJ1-1	-	CASSRGLLNTEAFF	TGTGCCAGCAGCCGCGGACTACTCAACACTGAAGCTTTCTTT
few	TRBV19	TRBJ1-5	TRBD1	CASSTYRDRGNQPQHF	TGTGCCAGTAGTACTTACCGGGACAGGGGGAATCAGCCCCAGCATTTT
-	TRBV7-9	TRBJ2-7	-	CASSNEKNPAYEQYF	TGTGCCAGCAGCAATGAGAAAAATCCGGCCTACGAGCAGTACTTC
-	TRBV14	TRBJ1-2	-	CASSAQGLANYGYTF	TGTGCCAGCAGTGCACAGGGACTAGCTAACTATGGCTACACCTTC
-	TRBV5-6	TRBJ1-6	-	CASSSNLSPLHF	TGTGCCAGCAGCTCAAACCTCTCACCCCTCCACTTT
once	TRBV3-1/TRBV3-2	TRBJ2-5	TRBD1	CASSQAYLRQGQETQYF	TGTGCCAGCAGCCAAGCGTATCTTCGACAGGGCCAAGAGACCCAGTACTTC
-	TRBV11-2	TRBJ1-6	-	CASSLGLYNSPLHF	TGTGCCAGCAGCTTAGGTCTCTATAATTCACCCCTCCACTTT
-	TRBV7-2	TRBJ2-3	TRBD2	CASSLWGGTTDTQYF	TGTGCCAGCAGCTTATGGGGGGGGACCACAGATACGCAGTATTTT
-	TRBV19	TRBJ2-7	-	CASSTRLGGIHEQYF	TGTGCCAGTAGTACCCGTTTAGGAGGGATCCACGAGCAGTACTTC
-	TRBV10-2	TRBJ2-5	-	CASLPRGAWETQYF	TGCGCCAGCCTTCCCAGGGGGGCTTGGGAGACCCAGTACTTC
-	TRBV7-2	TRBJ1-1	-	CASSLARVGRGTEAFF	TGTGCCAGCAGCTTAGCAAGGGTAGGTAGAGGCACTGAAGCTTTCTTT